Sequencing of this T cell receptor (beta chain) was carried out in a study of blood T cells in healthy people across ages (dated by TCRdb to the mid-2010s). With respect to the entire study: In model experiments, template switching captured roughly one uniquely barcoded TCR beta cDNA molecule for every two T cells. To avoid experimental bias, donors of different ages were spread randomly across the sequencing lanes. Using the same blood draw, the study looked at two additional independent replicas of 1 million unique cDNA reads for two donors, one aged 18 to 30 and the other aged 80 or older. The donors were split into four age groups: young (average about 16 years), middle-aged (about 40), aged (more than 60) and long-lived (approximately 80). Using deep sequencing normalized with unique cDNA molecular identifiers, the study measured how TCR beta repertoire diversity changes with age.

Comment on this clonotype: It has no known antigen specificity. Base qualities are missing; no much larger clone stands one base away.

The V end gives up 4 bases and the J end 4 bases, leaving 10 bases in the junction not matched to a gene. The germline V gene provides CDR1 MNHEY and CDR2 SVGEGT. Including the terminal cysteine and phenylalanine, the CDR3 comprises 16 residues. The DNA shown is the 48-base CDR3, in frame from base 1. Libraries were made using 5' RACE. The sequencer listed for this sample is Illumina HiSeq 2500. The second PCR ran for about 6 to 12 cycles and used a J-beta primer mix along with a sample-barcoded 5' primer. A unique molecular identifier was introduced onto each TCR beta cDNA molecule by a template-switch 5' adaptor carrying 12 random nucleotides. Each sample yielded at least 2.5 million CDR3-containing paired-end reads. The Mint cDNA synthesis kit, primed by a TRBC-specific oligonucleotide, was used to synthesize first-strand cDNA from all RNA. Following uracil-DNA glycosylase treatment, a first 18-cycle PCR with universal primers M1SS and BC2_uni_R was performed on all cDNA. Under the source paper's analysis protocol: Each sample was normalized by randomly selecting 1 million high-quality reads, each carrying a distinct molecular identifier. Instead of being binned into consensus sequences, reads that shared molecular identifiers were thrown out. CDR3 identification, clonotype clustering and error correction used MiTCR with a Q25 quality threshold and the strictest error-elimination algorithm. A nonparametric unseen species model using Euler transformation provided a lower-bound estimate of total TCR beta diversity. TCRdb cleaned the public reads at Q25 with fastp, built clones with MiXCR and kept in-frame beta chains. Each CDR3 protein gets just one entry, which takes the most common genes and DNA from the rows behind it. Clone size and V and J calls follow TCRdb, not the original study. In this sample the table shows 850,000 to 1,100,000 distinct CDR3 sequences, more than 30% of which occur a single time. Roughly 13% of the sample belongs to the ten largest clones.

Paper-wide results and their limitations: Since profiling was done on bulk unsorted PBMCs, naive and antigen-experienced compartments could not be conclusively compared. Observed TCR beta diversity per million T cells fell roughly linearly with age, and a significant reduction was already apparent by age roughly 41. Observed TCR beta diversity correlated strongly with the percentage of naive T cells measured by flow cytometry. Total diversity estimates from one million sequenced T cells were considered lower bounds and underestimates. Compared with the aged group, the long-lived group had more naive CD4+ T cells, fewer expanded clones and increased TCR diversity, suggesting age selection. Because donor CMV infection status was unknown, age-related changes in expanded clonotypes were potentially confounded.

Donors were 30 to 45 systemically healthy Caucasian individuals from Russia aged roughly 6 to 90 years. Approximately 9 milliliters of peripheral blood were collected from each donor into EDTA-treated Vacutainer tubes. PBMCs were isolated by Ficoll-Paque density-gradient centrifugation, with at least 6 million obtained per sample. Trizol reagent was used to extract total RNA from PBMCs, with at least 6 micrograms per sample. Naive CD45RAhigh/CD27high T cell percentages were measured by flow cytometry on a PBMC aliquot from every donor. Sequences were obtained from blood. This receptor chain uses TRBV6-2 or TRBV6-3 and TRBJ1-5, with TRBD1 matching 7 junction bases. This sequence was found in a young man in good health. The nucleotide sequence reads as follows: TGTGCCAGCAGTTGGGGGACAGCCCCTGCAAATCAGCCCCAGCATTTT. Its translation reads: CASSWGTAPANQPQHF.